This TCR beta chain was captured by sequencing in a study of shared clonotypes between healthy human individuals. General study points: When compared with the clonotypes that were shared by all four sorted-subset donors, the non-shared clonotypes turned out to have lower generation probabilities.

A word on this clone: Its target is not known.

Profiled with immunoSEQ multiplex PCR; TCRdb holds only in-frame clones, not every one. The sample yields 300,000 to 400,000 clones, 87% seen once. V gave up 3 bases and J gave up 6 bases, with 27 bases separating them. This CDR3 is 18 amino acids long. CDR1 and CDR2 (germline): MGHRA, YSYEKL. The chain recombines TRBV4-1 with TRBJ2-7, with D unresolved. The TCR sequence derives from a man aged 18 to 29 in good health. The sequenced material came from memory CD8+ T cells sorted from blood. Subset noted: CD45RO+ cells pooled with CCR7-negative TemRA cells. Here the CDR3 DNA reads TGCGCCAGCAGCCAGGTTTCGGCAGGTTTTGATCTCTCGGGCGAGCAGTACTTC. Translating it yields CASSQVSAGFDLSGEQYF.